This entry concerns a single T cell receptor beta chain. The sample is drawn from a study of blood T cell repertoires in COVID-19. Germline trimming cut 4 bases from V and 3 bases from J; bases unmatched to any gene: 8. The germline gives CDR1 SGHRS, CDR2 YFSETQ. This CDR3 contains 15 residues. TCRdb's copy holds only in-frame clones and misses some; the assay was immunoSEQ multiplex PCR. The repertoire holds 250,000 to 300,000 clones, with around 81% as singletons. The chain combines TRBV5-1 with TRBJ1-1, with 8 bases fitting TRBD1. The clonotype was recovered from a woman aged 55-69 years with active or convalescent COVID-19. Sequenced sample: peripheral blood. CDR3 nucleotide sequence: TGCGCCAGCAGCCTACTGACAGGGGCGTACACTGAAGCTTTCTTT. Translated, it gives CASSLLTGAYTEAFF.